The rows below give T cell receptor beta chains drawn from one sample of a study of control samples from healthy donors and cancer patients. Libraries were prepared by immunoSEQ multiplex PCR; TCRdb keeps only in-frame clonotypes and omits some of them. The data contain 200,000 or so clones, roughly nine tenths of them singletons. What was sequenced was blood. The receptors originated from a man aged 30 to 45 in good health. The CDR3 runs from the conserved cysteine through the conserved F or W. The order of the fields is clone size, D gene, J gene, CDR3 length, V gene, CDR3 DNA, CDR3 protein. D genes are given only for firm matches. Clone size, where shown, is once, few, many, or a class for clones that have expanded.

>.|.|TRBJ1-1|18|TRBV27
TGTGCCAGCAGTTCCATTCATGAACTGACACTAATGAACACTGAAGCTTTCTTT
CASSSIHELTLMNTEAFF
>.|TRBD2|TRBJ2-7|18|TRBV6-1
TGTGCCAGCAGTGACAGGACTAGCGGGGTCCGCCTATCCTACGAGCAGTACTTC
CASSDRTSGVRLSYEQYF
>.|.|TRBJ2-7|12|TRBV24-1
TGTGCCGTGGACACAGGCAACTACGAGCAGTACTTC
CAVDTGNYEQYF
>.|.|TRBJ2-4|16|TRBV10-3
TGTGCCATCAGTGTATCTCTAGGGGGGGCCCTAAACATTCAGTACTTC
CAISVSLGGALNIQYF
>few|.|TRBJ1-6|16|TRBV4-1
TGCGCCAGCAGCCAAGAAGCCGGGGCAACGAATTCACCCCTCCACTTT
CASSQEAGATNSPLHF
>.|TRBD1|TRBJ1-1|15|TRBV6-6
TGTGCCAGCAGTTTTACGGGACAGGGGGCGATTGAAGCTTTCTTT
CASSFTGQGAIEAFF
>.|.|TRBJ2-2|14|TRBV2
TGTGCCAGCGGGCAACAGGGGAACACCGGGGAGCTGTTTTTT
CASGQQGNTGELFF
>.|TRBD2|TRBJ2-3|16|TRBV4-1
TGCGCCAGCAGCCAAGAAAGGCGGGGGGGCACAGATACGCAGTATTTT
CASSQERRGGTDTQYF
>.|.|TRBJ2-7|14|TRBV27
TGTGCCAGCAGATTAACCCTGGCGACTTGGGAGCAGTACTTC
CASRLTLATWEQYF
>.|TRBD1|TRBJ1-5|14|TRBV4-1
TGCGCCAGCAGCCTAGGACAGGGAGATCAGCCCCAGCATTTT
CASSLGQGDQPQHF
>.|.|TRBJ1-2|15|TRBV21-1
TGTGCCAGCAGCAAAGTGGACAGACTAAACTATGGCTACACCTTC
CASSKVDRLNYGYTF
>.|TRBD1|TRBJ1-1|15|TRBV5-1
TGCGCCAGCAGCCTATGGACAGGGTCGAACACTGAAGCTTTCTTT
CASSLWTGSNTEAFF
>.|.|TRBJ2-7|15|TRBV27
TGTGCCAGCAGTTTATCTAGGGGGACCTCCTACGAGCAGTACTTC
CASSLSRGTSYEQYF
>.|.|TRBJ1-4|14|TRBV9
TGTGCCAGCAGCGCTCAGCCCGACGGTGAAAAACTGTTTTTT
CASSAQPDGEKLFF
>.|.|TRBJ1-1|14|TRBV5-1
TGCGCCAGCAGCGGAGGACAAGTAAACACTGAAGCTTTCTTT
CASSGGQVNTEAFF
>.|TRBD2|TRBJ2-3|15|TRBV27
TGTGCCAGCAGTTTTACGGGACTAGGTGCAGATACGCAGTATTTT
CASSFTGLGADTQYF
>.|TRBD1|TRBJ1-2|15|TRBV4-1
TGCGCCAGCAGCCTCCAAGCGGGACAGCTCTATGGCTACACCTTC
CASSLQAGQLYGYTF
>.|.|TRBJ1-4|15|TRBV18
TGTGCCAGCTCACCGACAGGTCAGGCTGCGGGAAAACTGTTTTTT
CASSPTGQAAGKLFF
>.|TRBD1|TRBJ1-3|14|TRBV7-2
TGTGCCAGCAGCTTGGGACAGGGTGTAAACACCATATATTTT
CASSLGQGVNTIYF
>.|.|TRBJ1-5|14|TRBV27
TGTGCCAGCAGTTTAGGCGGGGTGGGACAGCCCCAGCATTTT
CASSLGGVGQPQHF
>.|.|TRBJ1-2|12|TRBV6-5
TGTGCCAGCAAGAGGAGGGAGGATGGCTACACCTTC
CASKRREDGYTF
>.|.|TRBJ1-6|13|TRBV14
TGTGCCAGCAGCGGGCAGGAGGGGGTGTCCCTCCACTTT
CASSGQEGVSLHF
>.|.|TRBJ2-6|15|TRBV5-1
TGCGCCAGCAGCTTGGGAGGGACTGGGGCCAACGTCCTGACTTTC
CASSLGGTGANVLTF
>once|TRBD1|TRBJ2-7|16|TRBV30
TGTGCCTGGAGTGGGCCCTCGGCGGACAGGGAGTCCGAGCAGTACTTC
CAWSGPSADRESEQYF
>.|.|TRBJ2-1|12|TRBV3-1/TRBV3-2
TGTGCCAGCAGCCAACGATACAATGAGCAGTTCTTC
CASSQRYNEQFF
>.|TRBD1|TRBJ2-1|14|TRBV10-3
TGTGCCATCAGTGTCGGGACAGACAACAATGAGCAGTTCTTC
CAISVGTDNNEQFF
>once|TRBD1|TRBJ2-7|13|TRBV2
TGTGCCAGCAGTGAAAGGGGGCTATACGAGCAGTACTTC
CASSERGLYEQYF
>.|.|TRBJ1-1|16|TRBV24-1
TGTGCCACCAGTGATTCAGGTTCCTCGCCGAACACTGAAGCTTTCTTT
CATSDSGSSPNTEAFF
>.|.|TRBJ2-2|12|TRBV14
TGTGCCAGCAGCCAAGTTTTCGGGGAGCTGTTTTTT
CASSQVFGELFF
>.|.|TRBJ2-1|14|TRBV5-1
TGCGCCAGCAGCTTGGCCTCAGGGTCGGATGAGCAGTTCTTC
CASSLASGSDEQFF